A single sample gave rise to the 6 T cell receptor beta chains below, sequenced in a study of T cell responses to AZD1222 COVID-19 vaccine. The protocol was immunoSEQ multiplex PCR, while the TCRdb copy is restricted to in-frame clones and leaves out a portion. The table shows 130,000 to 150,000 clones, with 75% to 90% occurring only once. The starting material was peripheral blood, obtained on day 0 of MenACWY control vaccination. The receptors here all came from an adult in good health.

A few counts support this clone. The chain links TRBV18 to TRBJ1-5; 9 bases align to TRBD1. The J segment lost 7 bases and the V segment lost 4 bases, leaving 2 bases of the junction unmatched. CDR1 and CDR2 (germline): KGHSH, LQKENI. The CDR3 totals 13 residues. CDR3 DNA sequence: TGTGCCAGCTCACGGGACAGGGAACAGCCCCAGCATTTT. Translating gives CASSRDREQPQHF. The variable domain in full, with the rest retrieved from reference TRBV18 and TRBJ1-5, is NAGVMQNPRHLVRRRGQEARLRCSPMKGHSHVYWYRQLPEEGLKFMVYLQKENIIDESGMPKERFSAEFPKEGPSILRIQQVVRGDSAAYFCASSRDREQPQHFGDGTRLSIL.

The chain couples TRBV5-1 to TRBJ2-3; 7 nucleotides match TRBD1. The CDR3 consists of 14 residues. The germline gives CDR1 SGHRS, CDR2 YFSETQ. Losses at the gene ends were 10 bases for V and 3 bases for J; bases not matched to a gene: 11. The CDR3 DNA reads TGCGCCTGGCGGACAGGATTGGGAACAGATACGCAGTATTTT. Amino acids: CAWRTGLGTDTQYF.

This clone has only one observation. The CDR3 spells CASSQEWADRGDGYTF. Written as DNA, the CDR3 is TGTGCCAGCAGCCAAGAATGGGCGGACAGGGGGGATGGCTACACCTTC. The V and J genes are TRBV3-1 (or the pseudogene TRBV3-2) and TRBJ1-2; TRBD1 agrees at 10 bases. The trim removed 0 bases at V and 6 bases at J, leaving 7 bases unmatched. This CDR3 is built from 16 residues. Germline assignment: CDR1 LGHDT and CDR2 YNNKEL (reference sequence).

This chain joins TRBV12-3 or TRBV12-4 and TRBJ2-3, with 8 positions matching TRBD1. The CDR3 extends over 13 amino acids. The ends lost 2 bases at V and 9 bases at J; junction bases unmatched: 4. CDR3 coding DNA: TGTGCCAGCAGTTTACTGACAGGGGCCACGCAGTATTTT. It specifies CASSLLTGATQYF.

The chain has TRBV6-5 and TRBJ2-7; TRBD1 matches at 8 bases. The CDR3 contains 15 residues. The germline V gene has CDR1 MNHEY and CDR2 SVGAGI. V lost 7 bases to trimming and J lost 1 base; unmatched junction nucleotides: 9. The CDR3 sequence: CASTRGTGPSYEQYF. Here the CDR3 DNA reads TGTGCCAGCACGCGCGGGACAGGACCTTCCTACGAGCAGTACTTC.

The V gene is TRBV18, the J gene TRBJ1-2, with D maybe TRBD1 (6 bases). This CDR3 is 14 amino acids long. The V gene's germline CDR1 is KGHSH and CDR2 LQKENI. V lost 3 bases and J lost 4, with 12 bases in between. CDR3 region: CASSPDSDSYGYTF. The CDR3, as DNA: TGTGCCAGCTCACCGGACTCGGACAGCTATGGCTACACCTTC. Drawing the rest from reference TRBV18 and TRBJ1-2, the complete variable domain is NAGVMQNPRHLVRRRGQEARLRCSPMKGHSHVYWYRQLPEEGLKFMVYLQKENIIDESGMPKERFSAEFPKEGPSILRIQQVVRGDSAAYFCASSPDSDSYGYTFGSGTRLTVV.